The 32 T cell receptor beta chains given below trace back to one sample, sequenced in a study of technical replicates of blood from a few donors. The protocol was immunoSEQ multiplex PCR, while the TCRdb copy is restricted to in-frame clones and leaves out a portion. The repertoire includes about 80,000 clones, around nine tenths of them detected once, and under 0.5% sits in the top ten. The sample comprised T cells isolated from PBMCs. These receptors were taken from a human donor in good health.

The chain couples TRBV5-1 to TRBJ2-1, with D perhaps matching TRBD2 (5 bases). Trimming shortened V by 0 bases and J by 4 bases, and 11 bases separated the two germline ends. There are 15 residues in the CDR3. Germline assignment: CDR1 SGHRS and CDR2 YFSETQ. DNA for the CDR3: TGCGCCAGCAGCTTGGAAGCGGAGAGATACAATGAGCAGTTCTTC. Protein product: CASSLEAERYNEQFF.

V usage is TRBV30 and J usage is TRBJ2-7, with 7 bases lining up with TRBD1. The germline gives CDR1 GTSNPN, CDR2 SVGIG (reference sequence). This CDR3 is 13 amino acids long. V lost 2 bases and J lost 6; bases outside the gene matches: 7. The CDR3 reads CAWSIGGASEQYF. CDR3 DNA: TGTGCCTGGAGTATAGGGGGCGCCTCCGAGCAGTACTTC.

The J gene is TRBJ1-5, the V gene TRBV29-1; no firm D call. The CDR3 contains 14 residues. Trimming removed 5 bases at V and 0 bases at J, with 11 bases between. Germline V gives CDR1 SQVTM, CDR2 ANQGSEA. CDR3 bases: TGCAGCGTTCTGGCAGGTTATAGCAATCAGCCCCAGCATTTT. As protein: CSVLAGYSNQPQHF. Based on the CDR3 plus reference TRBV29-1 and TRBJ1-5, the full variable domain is SAVISQKPSRDICQRGTSLTIQCQVDSQVTMMFWYRQQPGQSLTLIATANQGSEATYESGFVIDKFPISRPNLTFSTLTVSNMSPEDSSIYLCSVLAGYSNQPQHFGDGTRLSIL.

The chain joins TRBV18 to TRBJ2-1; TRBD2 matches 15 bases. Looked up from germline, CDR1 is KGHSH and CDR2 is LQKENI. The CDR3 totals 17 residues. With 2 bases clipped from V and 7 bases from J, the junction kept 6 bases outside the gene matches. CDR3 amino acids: CASSPAGLAGGYNEQFF. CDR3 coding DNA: TGTGCCAGCTCACCAGCAGGACTAGCGGGAGGGTATAATGAGCAGTTCTTC.

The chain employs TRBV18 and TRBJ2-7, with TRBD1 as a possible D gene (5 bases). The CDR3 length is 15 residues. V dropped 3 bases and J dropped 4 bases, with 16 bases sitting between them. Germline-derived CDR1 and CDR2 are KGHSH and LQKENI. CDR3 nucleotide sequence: TGTGCCAGCTCACCGGGGCCAACCTTGCCTTACGAGCAGTACTTC. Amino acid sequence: CASSPGPTLPYEQYF.

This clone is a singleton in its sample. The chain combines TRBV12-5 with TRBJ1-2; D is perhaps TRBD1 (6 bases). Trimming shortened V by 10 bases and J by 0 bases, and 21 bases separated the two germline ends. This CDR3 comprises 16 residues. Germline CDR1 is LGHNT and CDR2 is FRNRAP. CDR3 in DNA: TGTGCTATCCGGGACATCGAAAACCCAGCTAACTATGGCTACACCTTC. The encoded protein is CAIRDIENPANYGYTF.

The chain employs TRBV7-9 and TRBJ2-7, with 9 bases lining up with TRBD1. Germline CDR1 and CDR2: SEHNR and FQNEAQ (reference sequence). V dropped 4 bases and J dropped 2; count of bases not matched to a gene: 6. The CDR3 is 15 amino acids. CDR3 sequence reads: CASSYSGQGTYEQYF. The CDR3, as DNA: TGTGCCAGCAGCTATTCGGGACAGGGCACCTACGAGCAGTACTTC.

CDR3 residues: CASSLTSGRGETQYF. DNA for the CDR3: TGTGCCAGCAGCCTGACTAGCGGGAGAGGTGAGACCCAGTACTTC. The chain joins TRBV7-3 to TRBJ2-5; 12 bases are shared with TRBD2. Germline assignment: CDR1 SGHTA and CDR2 FQGTGA. The CDR3 is 15 residues long. Germline trimming cut 5 bases from V and 5 bases from J; bases unmatched to any gene: 6.

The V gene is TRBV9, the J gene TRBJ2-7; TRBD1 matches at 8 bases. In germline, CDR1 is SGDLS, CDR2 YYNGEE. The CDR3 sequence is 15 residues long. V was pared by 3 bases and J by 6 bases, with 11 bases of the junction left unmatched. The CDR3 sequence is CASSARGQSGSEQYF. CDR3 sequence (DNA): TGTGCCAGCAGCGCCAGGGGGCAGTCCGGGTCCGAGCAGTACTTC.

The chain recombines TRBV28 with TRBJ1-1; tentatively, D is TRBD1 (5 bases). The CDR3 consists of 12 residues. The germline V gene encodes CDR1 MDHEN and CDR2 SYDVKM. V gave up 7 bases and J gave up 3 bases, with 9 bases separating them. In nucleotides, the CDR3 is TGTGCCAGCACTCAGGGTTACACTGAAGCTTTCTTT. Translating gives CASTQGYTEAFF.

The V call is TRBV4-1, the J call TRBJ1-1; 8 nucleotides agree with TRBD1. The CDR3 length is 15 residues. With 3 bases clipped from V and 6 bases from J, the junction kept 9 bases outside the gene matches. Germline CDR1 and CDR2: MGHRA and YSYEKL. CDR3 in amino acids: CASSQTGAVGAEAFF. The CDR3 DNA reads TGCGCCAGCAGCCAGACAGGGGCGGTGGGGGCTGAAGCTTTCTTT.

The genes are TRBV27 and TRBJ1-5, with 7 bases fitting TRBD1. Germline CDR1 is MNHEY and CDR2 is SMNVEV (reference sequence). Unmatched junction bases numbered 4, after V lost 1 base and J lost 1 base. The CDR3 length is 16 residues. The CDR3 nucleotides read TGTGCCAGCAGTTTATTAGGGGGCGAAAGCAATCAGCCCCAGCATTTT. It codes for CASSLLGGESNQPQHF.

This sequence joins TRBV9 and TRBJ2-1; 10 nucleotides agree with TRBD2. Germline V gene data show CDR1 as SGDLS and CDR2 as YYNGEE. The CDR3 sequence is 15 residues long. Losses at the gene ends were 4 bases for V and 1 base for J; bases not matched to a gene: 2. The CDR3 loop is CASSLAGVSYNEQFF. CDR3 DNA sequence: TGTGCCAGCAGCCTAGCGGGAGTGTCCTACAATGAGCAGTTCTTC.

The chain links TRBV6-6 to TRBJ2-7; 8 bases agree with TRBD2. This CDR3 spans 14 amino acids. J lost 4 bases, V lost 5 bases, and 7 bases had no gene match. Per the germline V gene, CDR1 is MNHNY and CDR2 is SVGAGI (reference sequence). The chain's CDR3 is CASSIPGLVYEQYF. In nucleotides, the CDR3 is TGTGCCAGCAGTATCCCGGGACTAGTGTACGAGCAGTACTTC.

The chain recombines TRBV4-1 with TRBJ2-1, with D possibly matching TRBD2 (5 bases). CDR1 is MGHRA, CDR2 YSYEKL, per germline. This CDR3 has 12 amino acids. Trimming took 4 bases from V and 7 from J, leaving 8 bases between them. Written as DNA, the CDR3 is TGCGCCAGCAGCCCGGGAAGAAATGAGCAGTTCTTC. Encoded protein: CASSPGRNEQFF.

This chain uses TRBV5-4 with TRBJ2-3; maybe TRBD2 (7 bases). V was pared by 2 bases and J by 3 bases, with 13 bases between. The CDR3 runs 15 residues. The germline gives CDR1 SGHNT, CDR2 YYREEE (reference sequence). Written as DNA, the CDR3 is TGTGCCAGCAGCTTAGGGGGACTACAGACAGATACGCAGTATTTT. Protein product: CASSLGGLQTDTQYF.

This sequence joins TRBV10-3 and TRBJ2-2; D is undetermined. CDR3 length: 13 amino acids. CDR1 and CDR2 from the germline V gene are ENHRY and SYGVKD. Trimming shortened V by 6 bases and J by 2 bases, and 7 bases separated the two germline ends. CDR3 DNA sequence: TGTGCCATCAGAGTAGCTAACACCGGGGAGCTGTTTTTT. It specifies CAIRVANTGELFF.

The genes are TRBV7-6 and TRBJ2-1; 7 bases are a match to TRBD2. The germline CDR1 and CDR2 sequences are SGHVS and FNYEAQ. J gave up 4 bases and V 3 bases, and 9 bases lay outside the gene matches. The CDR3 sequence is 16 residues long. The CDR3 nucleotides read TGTGCCAGCAGCTTCGGCGGGAGTTTTGGGTACAATGAGCAGTTCTTC. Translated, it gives CASSFGGSFGYNEQFF. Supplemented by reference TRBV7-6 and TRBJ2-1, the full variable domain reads GAGVSQSPRYKVTKRGQDVALRCDPISGHVSLYWYRQALGQGPEFLTYFNYEAQQDKSGLPNDRFSAERPEGSISTLTIQRTEQRDSAMYRCASSFGGSFGYNEQFFGPGTRLTVL.

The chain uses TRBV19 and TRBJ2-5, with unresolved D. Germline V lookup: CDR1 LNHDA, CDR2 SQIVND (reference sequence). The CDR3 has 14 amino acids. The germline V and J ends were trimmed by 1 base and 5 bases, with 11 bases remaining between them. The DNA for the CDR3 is TGTGCCAGTAGTATAGTAGGTAGCTTCGAGACCCAGTACTTC. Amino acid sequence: CASSIVGSFETQYF.

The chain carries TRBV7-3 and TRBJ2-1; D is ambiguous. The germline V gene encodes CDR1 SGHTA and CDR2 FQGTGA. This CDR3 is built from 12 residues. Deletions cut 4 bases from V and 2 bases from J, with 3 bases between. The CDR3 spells CASSSTYNEQFF. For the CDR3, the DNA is TGTGCCAGCAGCTCCACCTACAATGAGCAGTTCTTC.

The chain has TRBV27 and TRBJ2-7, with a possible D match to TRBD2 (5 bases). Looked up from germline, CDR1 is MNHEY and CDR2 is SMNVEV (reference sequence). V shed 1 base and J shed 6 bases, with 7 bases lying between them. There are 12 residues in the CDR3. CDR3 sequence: CASSLLGSEQYF. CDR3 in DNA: TGTGCCAGCAGTTTATTGGGGAGCGAGCAGTACTTC.

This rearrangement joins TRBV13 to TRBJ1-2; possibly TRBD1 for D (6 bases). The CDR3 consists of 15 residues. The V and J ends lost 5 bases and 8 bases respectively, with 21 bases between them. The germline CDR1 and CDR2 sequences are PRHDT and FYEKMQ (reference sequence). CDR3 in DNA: TGTGCCAGCAGCCAGGACGGGACATGGGCTACCGGCTACACCTTC. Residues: CASSQDGTWATGYTF.

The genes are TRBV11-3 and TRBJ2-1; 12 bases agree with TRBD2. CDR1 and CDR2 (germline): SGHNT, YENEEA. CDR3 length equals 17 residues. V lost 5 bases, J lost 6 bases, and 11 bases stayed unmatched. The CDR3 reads CASSVSMLAGGPNEQFF. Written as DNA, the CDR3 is TGTGCCAGCAGCGTTTCGATGCTAGCGGGAGGGCCCAATGAGCAGTTCTTC.

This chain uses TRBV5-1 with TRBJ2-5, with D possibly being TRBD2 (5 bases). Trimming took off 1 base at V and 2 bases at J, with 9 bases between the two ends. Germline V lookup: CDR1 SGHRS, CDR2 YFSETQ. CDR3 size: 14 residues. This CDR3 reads CASSLRERQETQYF. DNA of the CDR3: TGCGCCAGCAGCTTGAGGGAGAGGCAAGAGACCCAGTACTTC. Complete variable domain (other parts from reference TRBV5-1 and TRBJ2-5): KAGVTQTPRYLIKTRGQQVTLSCSPISGHRSVSWYQQTPGQGLQFLFEYFSETQRNKGNFPGRFSGRQFSNSRSEMNVSTLELGDSALYLCASSLRERQETQYFGPGTRLLVL.

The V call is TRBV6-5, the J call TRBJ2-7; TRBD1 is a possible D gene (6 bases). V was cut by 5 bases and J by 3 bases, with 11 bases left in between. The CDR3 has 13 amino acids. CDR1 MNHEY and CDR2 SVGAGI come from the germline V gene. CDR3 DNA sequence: TGTGCCAGCAGTAGAGGGGGTAGCTACGAGCAGTACTTC. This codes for CASSRGGSYEQYF.

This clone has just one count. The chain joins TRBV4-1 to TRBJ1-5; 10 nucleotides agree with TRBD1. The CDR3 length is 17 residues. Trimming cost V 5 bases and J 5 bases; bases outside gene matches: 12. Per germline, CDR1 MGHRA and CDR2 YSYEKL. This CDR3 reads CASSSTKDRGLDQPQHF. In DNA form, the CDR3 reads TGCGCCAGCAGCTCCACTAAAGACAGGGGGCTCGATCAGCCCCAGCATTTT.

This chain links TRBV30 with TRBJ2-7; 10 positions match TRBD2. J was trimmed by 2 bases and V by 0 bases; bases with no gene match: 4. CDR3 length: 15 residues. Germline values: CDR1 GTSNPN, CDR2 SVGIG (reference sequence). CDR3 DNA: TGTGCCTGGAGTGTATTACTAGCGGGAACCTACGAGCAGTACTTC. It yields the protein CAWSVLLAGTYEQYF. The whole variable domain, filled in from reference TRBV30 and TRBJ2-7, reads SQTIHQWPATLVQPVGSPLSLECTVEGTSNPNLYWYRQAAGRGLQLLFYSVGIGQISSEVPQNLSASRPQDRQFILSSKKLLLSDSGFYLCAWSVLLAGTYEQYFGPGTRLTVT.

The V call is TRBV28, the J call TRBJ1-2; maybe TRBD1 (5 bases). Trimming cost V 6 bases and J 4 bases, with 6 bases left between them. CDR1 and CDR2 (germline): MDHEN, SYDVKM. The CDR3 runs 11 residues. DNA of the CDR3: TGTGCCAGCAGGCAGGGCTATGGCTACACCTTC. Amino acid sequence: CASRQGYGYTF.

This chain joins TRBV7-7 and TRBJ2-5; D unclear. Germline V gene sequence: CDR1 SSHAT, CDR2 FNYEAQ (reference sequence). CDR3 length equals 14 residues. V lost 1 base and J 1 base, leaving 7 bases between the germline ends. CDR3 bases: TGTGCCAGCAGCTTAGGTTCAGGCCAAGAGACCCAGTACTTC. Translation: CASSLGSGQETQYF. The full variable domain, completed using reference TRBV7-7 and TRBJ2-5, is GAGVSQSPRYKVTKRGQDVTLRCDPISSHATLYWYQQALGQGPEFLTYFNYEAQPDKSGLPSDRFSAERPEGSISTLTIQRTEQRDSAMYRCASSLGSGQETQYFGPGTRLLVL.

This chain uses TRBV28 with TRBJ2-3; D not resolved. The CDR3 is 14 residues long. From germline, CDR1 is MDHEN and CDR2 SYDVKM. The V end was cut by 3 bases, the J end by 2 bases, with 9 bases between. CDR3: CASSFWAATDTQYF. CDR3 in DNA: TGTGCCAGCAGTTTTTGGGCCGCCACAGATACGCAGTATTTT.

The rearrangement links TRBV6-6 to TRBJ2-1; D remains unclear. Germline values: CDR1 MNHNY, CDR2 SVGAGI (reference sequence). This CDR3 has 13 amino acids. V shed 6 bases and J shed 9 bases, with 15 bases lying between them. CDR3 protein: CASSRIVGGEQFF. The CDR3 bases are TGTGCCAGCAGCCGAATAGTAGGCGGTGAGCAGTTCTTC.

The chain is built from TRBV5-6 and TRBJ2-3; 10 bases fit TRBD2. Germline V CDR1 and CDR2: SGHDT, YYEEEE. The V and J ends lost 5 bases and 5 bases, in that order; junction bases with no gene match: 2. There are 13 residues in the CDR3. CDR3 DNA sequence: TGTGCCAGCAGGCTAGCGGGAGTAGATACGCAGTATTTT. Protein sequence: CASRLAGVDTQYF.